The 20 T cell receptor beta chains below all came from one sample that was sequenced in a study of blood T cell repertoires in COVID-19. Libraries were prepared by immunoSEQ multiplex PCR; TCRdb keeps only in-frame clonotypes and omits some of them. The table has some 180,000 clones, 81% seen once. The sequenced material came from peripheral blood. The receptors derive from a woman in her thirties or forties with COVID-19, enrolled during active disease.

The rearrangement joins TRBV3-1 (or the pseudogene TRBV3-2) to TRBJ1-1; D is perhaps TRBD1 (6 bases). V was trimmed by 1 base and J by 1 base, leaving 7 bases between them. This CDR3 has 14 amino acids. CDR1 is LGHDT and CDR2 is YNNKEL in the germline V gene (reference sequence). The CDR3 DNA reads TGTGCCAGCAGCCAAGTGACAGGGAACACTGAAGCTTTCTTT. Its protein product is CASSQVTGNTEAFF.

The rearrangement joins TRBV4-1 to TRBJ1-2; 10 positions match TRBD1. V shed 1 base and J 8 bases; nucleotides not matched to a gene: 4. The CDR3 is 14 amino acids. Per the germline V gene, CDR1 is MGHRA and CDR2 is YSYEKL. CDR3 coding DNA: TGCGCCAGCAGCCAAGGGGACAGGGGAGGCGGCTACACCTTC. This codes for CASSQGDRGGGYTF.

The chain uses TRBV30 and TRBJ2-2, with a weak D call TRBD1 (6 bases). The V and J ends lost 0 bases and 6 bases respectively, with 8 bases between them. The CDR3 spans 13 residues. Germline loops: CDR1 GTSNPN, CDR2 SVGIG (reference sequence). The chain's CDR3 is CAWSVQGSGELFF. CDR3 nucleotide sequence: TGTGCCTGGAGTGTACAGGGTTCCGGGGAGCTGTTTTTT.

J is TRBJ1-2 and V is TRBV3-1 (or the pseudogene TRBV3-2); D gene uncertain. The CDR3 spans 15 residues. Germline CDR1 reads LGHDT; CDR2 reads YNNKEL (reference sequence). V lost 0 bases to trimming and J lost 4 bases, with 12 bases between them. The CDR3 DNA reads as TGTGCCAGCAGCCAAGATAGACAAGGGAGCTATGGCTACACCTTC. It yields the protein CASSQDRQGSYGYTF.

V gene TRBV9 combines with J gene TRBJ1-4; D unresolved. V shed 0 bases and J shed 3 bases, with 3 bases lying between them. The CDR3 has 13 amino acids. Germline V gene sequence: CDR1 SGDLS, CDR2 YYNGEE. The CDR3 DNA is TGTGCCAGCAGCGTAGGGCCTAATGAAAAACTGTTTTTT. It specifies CASSVGPNEKLFF. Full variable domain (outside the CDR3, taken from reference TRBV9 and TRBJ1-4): DSGVTQTPKHLITATGQRVTLRCSPRSGDLSVYWYQQSLDQGLQFLIQYYNGEERAKGNILERFSAQQFPDLHSELNLSSLELGDSALYFCASSVGPNEKLFFGSGTQLSVL.

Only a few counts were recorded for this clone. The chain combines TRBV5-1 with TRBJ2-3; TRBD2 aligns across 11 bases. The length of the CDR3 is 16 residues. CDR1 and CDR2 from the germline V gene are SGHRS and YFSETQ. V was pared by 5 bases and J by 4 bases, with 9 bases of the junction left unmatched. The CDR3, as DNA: TGCGCCAGCAGTCGAACCGGGACTAGCGGTTCAGATACGCAGTATTTT. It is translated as CASSRTGTSGSDTQYF.

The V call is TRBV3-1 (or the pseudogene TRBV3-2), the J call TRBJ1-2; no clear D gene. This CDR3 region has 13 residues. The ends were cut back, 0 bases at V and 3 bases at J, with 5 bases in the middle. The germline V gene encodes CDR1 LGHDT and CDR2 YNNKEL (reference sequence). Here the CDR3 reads CASSQDRYYGYTF. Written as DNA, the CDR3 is TGTGCCAGCAGCCAAGACAGGTACTATGGCTACACCTTC.

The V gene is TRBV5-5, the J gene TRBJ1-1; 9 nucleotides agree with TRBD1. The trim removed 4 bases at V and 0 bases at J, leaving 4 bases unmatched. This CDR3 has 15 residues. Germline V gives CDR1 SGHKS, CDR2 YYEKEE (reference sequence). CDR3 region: CASSPGQGLNTEAFF. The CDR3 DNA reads TGTGCCAGCAGCCCGGGACAGGGCCTGAACACTGAAGCTTTCTTT.

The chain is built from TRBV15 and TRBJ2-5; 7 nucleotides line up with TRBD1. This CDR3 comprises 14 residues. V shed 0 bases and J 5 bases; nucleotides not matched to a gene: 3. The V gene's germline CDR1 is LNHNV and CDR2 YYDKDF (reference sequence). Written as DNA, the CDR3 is TGTGCCACCAGCAGAGAACAGGGGTTTGAGACCCAGTACTTC. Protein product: CATSREQGFETQYF.

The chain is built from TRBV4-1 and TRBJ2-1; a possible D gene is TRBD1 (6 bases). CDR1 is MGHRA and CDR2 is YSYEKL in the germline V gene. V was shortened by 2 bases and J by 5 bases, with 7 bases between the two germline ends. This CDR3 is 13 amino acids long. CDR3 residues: CASSQSGDNEQFF. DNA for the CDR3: TGCGCCAGCAGCCAATCAGGGGACAATGAGCAGTTCTTC.

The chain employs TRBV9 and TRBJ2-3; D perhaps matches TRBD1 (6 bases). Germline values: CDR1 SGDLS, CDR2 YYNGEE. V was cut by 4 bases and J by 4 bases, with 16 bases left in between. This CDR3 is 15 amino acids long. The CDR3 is CASSSLSGAPDTQYF. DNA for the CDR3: TGTGCCAGCAGCTCCCTCTCAGGGGCACCAGATACGCAGTATTTT.

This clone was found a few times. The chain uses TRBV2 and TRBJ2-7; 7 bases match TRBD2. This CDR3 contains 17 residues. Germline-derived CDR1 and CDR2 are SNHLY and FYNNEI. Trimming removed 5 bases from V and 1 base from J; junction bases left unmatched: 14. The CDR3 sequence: CASSLSRPSGTSYEQYF. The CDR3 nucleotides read TGTGCCAGCAGTCTTAGTCGACCGAGCGGGACTTCCTACGAGCAGTACTTC.

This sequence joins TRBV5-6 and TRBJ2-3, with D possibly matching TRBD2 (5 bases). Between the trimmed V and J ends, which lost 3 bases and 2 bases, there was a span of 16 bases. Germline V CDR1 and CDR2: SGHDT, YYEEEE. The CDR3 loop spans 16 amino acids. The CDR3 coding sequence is TGTGCCAGCAGCTCCCTAGGGAGCGGAGACACAGATACGCAGTATTTT. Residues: CASSSLGSGDTDTQYF.

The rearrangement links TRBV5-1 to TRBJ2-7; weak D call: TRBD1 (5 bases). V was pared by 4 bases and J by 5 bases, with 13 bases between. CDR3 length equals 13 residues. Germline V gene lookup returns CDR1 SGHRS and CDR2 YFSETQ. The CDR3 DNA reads TGCGCCAGCAGCCCGCCACAAGGGGACGAGCAGTACTTC. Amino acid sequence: CASSPPQGDEQYF.

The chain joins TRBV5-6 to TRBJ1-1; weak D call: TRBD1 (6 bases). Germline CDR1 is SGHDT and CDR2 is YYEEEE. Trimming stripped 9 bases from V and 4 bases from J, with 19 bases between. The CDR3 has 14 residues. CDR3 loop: CATATGPKITEAFF. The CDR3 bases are TGTGCCACTGCGACAGGCCCTAAGATCACTGAAGCTTTCTTT.

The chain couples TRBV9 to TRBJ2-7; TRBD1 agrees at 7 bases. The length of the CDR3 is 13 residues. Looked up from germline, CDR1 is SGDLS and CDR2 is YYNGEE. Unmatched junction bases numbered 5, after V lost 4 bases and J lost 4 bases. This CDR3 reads CASSSTGKYEQYV. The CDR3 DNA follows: TGTGCCAGCAGCTCGACAGGGAAGTACGAGCAGTACGTC.

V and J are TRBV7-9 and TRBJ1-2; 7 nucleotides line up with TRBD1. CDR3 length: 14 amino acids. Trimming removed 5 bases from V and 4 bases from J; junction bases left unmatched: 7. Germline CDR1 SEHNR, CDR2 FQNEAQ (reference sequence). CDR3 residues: CASSRRTGGYGYTF. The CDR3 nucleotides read TGTGCCAGCAGCAGGAGGACAGGAGGCTATGGCTACACCTTC.

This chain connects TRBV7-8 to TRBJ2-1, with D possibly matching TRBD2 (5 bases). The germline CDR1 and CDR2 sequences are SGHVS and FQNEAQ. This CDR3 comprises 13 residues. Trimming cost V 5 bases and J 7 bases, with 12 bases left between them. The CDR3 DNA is TGTGCCAGCAGCCTACAAGGACTTAATGAGCAGTTCTTC. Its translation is CASSLQGLNEQFF. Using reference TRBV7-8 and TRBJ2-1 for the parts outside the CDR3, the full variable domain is GAGVSQSPRYKVAKRGQDVALRCDPISGHVSLFWYQQALGQGPEFLTYFQNEAQLDKSGLPSDRFFAERPEGSVSTLKIQRTQQEDSAVYLCASSLQGLNEQFFGPGTRLTVL.

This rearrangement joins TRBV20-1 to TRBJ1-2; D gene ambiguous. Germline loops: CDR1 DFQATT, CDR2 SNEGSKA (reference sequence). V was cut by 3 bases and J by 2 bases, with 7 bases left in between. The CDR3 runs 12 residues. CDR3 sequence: CSASVQNYGYTF. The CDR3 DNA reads TGCAGTGCTAGTGTCCAGAACTATGGCTACACCTTC.

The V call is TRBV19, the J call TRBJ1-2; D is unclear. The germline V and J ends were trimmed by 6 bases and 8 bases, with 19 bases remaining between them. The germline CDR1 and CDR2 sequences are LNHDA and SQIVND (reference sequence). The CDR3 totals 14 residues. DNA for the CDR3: TGTGCCAGTAGCCCCGCGCGGGGTCTCGGAGGCTACACCTTC. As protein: CASSPARGLGGYTF.